Included here is one TCR beta chain sequence, with context. Antigen: not known. At one of its ends the junction is not consistent with the germline gene, which may arise from a read error. Alongside a J-beta primer mix, a sample-barcoded 5' primer served in a second PCR lasting about 7 to 11 cycles. TCRdb re-called the 5' RACE reads through MiXCR, storing one row per CDR3 protein. The sample contains 870,000 or so distinct CDR3 sequences, around 26% of which appear only once. The sample comes from a study of blood T cells in healthy people across ages. Study-wide results and limits: Aged donors had fewer naive CD4+ cells and lower diversity than long-lived donors. Percentage of naive T cells showed a strong correlation with TCR beta diversity.

The germline gives CDR1 DFQATT, CDR2 SNEGSKA (reference sequence). The CDR3 totals 17 residues. The chain uses TRBV20-1 and TRBJ2-2; the match to TRBD1 covers 12 bases. The receptor's source is a woman at least 80 years old in good health. Sequenced input: blood. CDR3 residues: CSAGDAGTGGNTGELFF. CDR3 bases: TGCAGTGCTGGAGATGCCGGGACAGGGGGCAACACCGGGGAGCTGTTTTTT.